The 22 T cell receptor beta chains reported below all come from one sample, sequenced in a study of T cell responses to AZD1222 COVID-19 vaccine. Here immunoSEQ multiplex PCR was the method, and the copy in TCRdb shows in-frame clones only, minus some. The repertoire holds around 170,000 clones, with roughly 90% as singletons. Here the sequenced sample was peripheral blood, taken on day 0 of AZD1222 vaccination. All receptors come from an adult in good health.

Written as DNA, the CDR3 is TGTGCCAGCAGGACAGGCGAGCAGTACTTC. It encodes CASRTGEQYF. This chain connects TRBV6-7 to TRBJ2-7, with D possibly TRBD1 on 6 matching bases. TRBV6-7 is known as an ORF, though its function is uncertain. The V end lost 6 bases, the J end lost 6 bases, and 6 bases lay between the germline ends. The CDR3 has 10 amino acids.

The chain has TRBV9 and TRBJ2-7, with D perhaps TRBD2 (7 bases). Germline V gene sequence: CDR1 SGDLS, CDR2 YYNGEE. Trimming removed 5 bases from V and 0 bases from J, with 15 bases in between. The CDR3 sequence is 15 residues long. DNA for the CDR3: TGTGCCAGCAGGAAGGGGGGGATGAACTCCTACGAGCAGTACTTC. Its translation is CASRKGGMNSYEQYF.

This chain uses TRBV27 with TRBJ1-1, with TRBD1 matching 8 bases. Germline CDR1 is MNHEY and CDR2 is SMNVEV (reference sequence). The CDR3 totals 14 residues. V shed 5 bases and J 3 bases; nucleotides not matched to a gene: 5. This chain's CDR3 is CASSRHRGDTEAFF. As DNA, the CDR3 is TGTGCCAGCAGTCGCCACAGGGGGGACACTGAAGCTTTCTTT.

CDR3 region: CASSLSSTTNEKLFF. The CDR3 region has the DNA TGTGCCAGCAGCTTGTCTTCCACAACTAATGAAAAACTGTTTTTT. This chain joins TRBV7-9 and TRBJ1-4, with unresolved D. The V gene lost 3 bases and the J gene lost 0 bases, with 8 bases spanning the gap. This CDR3 has 15 residues. Germline V lookup: CDR1 SEHNR, CDR2 FQNEAQ (reference sequence).

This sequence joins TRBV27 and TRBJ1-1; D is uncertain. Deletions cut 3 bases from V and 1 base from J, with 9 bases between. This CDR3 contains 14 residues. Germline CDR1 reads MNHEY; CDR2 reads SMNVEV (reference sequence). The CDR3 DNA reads TGTGCCAGCAGTTTGATCGGTAAGAACACTGAAGCTTTCTTT. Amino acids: CASSLIGKNTEAFF.

CDR3 in amino acids: CASSNPGQGGGNTIYF. CDR3 DNA sequence: TGTGCCAGCAGCAACCCGGGACAGGGAGGGGGAAACACCATATATTTT. The chain uses TRBV5-4 and TRBJ1-3; TRBD1 matches 9 bases. The CDR3 has 16 residues. From germline, CDR1 is SGHNT and CDR2 YYREEE (reference sequence). The trim removed 4 bases at V and 4 bases at J, leaving 9 bases unmatched.

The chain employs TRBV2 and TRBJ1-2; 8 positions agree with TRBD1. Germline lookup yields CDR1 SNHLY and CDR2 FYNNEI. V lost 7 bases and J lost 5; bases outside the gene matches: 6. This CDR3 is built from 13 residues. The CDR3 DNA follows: TGTGCCAGCACCGGACAGGGAGCGTATGGCTACACCTTC. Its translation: CASTGQGAYGYTF.

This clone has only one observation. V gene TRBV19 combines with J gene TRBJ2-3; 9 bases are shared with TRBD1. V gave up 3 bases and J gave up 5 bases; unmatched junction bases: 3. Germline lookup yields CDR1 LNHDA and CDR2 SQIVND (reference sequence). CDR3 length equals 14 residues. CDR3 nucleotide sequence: TGTGCCAGTAGTATCACAGGGGGCCGAGATACGCAGTATTTT. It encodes CASSITGGRDTQYF.

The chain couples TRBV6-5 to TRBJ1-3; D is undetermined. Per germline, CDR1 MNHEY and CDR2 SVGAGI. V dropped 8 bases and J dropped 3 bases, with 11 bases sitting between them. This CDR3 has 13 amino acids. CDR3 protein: CASFPGVGNTIYF. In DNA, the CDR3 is TGTGCCAGCTTCCCCGGGGTTGGAAACACCATATATTTT.

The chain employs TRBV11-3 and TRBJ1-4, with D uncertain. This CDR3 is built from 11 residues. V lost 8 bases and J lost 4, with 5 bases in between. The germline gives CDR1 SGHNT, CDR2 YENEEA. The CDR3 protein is CASPINEKLFF. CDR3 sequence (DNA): TGTGCCAGCCCAATTAATGAAAAACTGTTTTTT.

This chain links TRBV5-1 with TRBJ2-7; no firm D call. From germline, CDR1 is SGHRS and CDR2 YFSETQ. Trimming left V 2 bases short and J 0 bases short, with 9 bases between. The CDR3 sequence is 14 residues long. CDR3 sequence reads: CASSFTGSSYEQYF. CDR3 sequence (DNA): TGCGCCAGCAGCTTCACGGGCAGCTCCTACGAGCAGTACTTC.

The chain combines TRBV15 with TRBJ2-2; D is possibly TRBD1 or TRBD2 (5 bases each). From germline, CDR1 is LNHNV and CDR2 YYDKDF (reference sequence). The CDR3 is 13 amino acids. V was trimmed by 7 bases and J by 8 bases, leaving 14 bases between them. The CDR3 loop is CATTPEGWGELFF. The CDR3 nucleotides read TGTGCCACCACCCCTGAGGGGTGGGGGGAGCTGTTTTTT.

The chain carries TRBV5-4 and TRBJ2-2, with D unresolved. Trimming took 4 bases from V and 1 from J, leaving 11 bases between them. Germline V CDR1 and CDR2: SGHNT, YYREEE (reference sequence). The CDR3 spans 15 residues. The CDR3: CASSLDLLNTGELFF. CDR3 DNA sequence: TGTGCCAGCAGCCTAGACTTACTGAACACCGGGGAGCTGTTTTTT.

CDR3 protein: CASSLTYTDEAFF. The CDR3 DNA sequence: TGTGCCAGCAGCTTAACATACACGGATGAAGCTTTCTTT. J is TRBJ1-1 and V is TRBV7-3; D gene unclear. V was shortened by 0 bases and J by 7 bases, with 9 bases between the two germline ends. This CDR3 comprises 13 residues. CDR1 is SGHTA, CDR2 FQGTGA, per germline.

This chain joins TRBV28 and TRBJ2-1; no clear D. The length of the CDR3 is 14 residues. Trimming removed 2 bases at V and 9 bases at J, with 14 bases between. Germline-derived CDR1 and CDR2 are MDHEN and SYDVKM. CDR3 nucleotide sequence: TGTGCCAGCAGTTTAGGTCCACCCCCCAGTGAGCAGTTCTTC. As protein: CASSLGPPPSEQFF.

CDR3 loop: CASSLTAGGETQYF. CDR3 nucleotides: TGCGCCAGCAGCTTGACGGCAGGTGGAGAGACCCAGTACTTC. V and J are TRBV5-1 and TRBJ2-5; D is ambiguous. V was shortened by 1 base and J by 4 bases, with 11 bases between the two germline ends. There are 14 residues in the CDR3. Germline V CDR1 and CDR2: SGHRS, YFSETQ.

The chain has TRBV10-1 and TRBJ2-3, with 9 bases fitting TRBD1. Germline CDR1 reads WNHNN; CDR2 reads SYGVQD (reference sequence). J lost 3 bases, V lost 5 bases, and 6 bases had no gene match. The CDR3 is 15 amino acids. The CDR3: CASSNRGRGTDTQYF. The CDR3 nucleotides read TGCGCCAGCAGTAACAGGGGGCGAGGGACAGATACGCAGTATTTT.

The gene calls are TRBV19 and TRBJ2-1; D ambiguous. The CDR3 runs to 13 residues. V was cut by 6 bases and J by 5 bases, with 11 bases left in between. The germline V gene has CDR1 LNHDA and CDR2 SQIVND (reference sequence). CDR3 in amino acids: CASSHGWNNEQFF. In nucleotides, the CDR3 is TGTGCCAGTAGCCACGGATGGAACAATGAGCAGTTCTTC.

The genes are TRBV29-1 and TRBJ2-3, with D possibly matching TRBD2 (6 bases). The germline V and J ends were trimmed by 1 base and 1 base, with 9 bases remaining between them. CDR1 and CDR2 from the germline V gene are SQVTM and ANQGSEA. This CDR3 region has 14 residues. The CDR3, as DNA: TGCAGCGTTGAAGGGGGGGTGCGCACAGATACGCAGTATTTT. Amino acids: CSVEGGVRTDTQYF.

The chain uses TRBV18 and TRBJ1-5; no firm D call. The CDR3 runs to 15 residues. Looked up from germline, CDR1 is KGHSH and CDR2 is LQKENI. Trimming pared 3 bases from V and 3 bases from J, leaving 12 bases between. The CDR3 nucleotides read TGTGCCAGCTCACCGATCACGGGGTCCAATCAGCCCCAGCATTTT. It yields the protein CASSPITGSNQPQHF.

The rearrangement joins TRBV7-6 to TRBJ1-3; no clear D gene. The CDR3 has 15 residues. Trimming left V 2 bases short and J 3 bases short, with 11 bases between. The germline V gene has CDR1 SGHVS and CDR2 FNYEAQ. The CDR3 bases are TGTGCCAGCAGCTTATACGACGGTAGTGGAAACACCATATATTTT. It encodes CASSLYDGSGNTIYF.

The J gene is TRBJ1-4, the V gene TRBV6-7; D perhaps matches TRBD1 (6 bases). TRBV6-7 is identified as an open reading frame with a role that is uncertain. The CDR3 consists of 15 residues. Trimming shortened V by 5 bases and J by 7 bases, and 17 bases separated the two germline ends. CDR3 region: CASSRRVQGGEKLFF. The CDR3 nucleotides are TGTGCCAGCAGTCGCCGGGTACAGGGCGGTGAAAAACTGTTTTTT.